The 17 T cell receptor delta chains below all came from one sample that was sequenced in a study of γδ T cells in repeated Plasmodium falciparum infection. Gammadelta T cells were flow-sorted from PBMC into Vgamma9/Vdelta2+ and Vdelta2-negative populations for bulk analysis. TCRdb repeated clone calling on the multiplex PCR reads with CATT. The table records tens of thousands of delta-chain clones, over 0.75% of them present only once. The source material was gamma-delta T cells from blood. Receptors were obtained from a pool of human donors (malaria-infected and uninfected, not separated).

On this clone itself: This sequence is one base from a far larger clone and is likely a read error. Distinct nucleotide sequences in the sample also encode this CDR3. This chain joins TRDV2 and TRDJ1; perhaps TRDD3 as D (10 bases). The J gene, left out of TCRdb, was set here by checking the DNA against germline. The ends were cut back, 7 bases at V and 0 bases at J, with 47 bases in the middle. The CDR3 contains 25 residues. Germline loops: CDR1 GEAIGNYY, CDR2 EKD. CDR3 DNA: TGTGCCTGCGAGGGCCTTCCTACGTTTCCATCACTGGGGGATCCCATTGTATATAACACCGATAAACTCATCTTT. Translated: CACEGLPTFPSLGDPIVYNTDKLIF.

Details on this clone: This DNA's translation differs at residue 5 from TCRdb's protein, which comes from a much larger clone; a read error is likely, and the protein shown is translated from the DNA. The chain is built from TRDV2 and TRDJ1; D unresolved. TCRdb offers no J gene call, so here the DNA was matched to germline to obtain one. The CDR3 loop spans 16 amino acids. The V end was cut by 3 bases, the J end by 2 bases, with 18 bases between. Germline V lookup: CDR1 GEAIGNYY, CDR2 EKD. CDR3 amino acids: CACDADSGLGTDKLIF. Written as DNA, the CDR3 is TGTGCCTGTGACGCCGATTCAGGTTTGGGAACCGATAAACTCATCTTT.

Concerning this clone: This DNA translates differently at residue 22 from the TCRdb protein, which is that of a much larger clone; a read error is likely, and the protein shown is the DNA's own translation. The chain uses TRDV1 and TRDJ1; 10 nucleotides line up with TRDD3. The germline V gene encodes CDR1 TSWWSYY and CDR2 QGS. The CDR3 extends over 26 amino acids. The CDR3 protein is CALGELSLRRTGGFGVLLGYTYKLIF. The CDR3 bases are TGTGCTCTTGGGGAACTATCCCTACGCCGTACTGGGGGATTTGGGGTCTTATTGGGTTACACCTATAAACTCATCTTT.

On this clone: This DNA's translation differs at residue 22 from TCRdb's protein, which comes from a much larger clone; a read error is likely, and the protein shown is translated from the DNA. The V gene call is TRDV1, and the J gene call is absent; the tabulated D call, TRDD3, remains unverified against the DNA. CDR1 and CDR2 (germline): TSWWSYY, QGS. CDR3 length: 24 residues. CDR3 nucleotides: TGTGCTCTTGGGGGTCAAACGGGGTCGTCCTCGCATACTGGGGGTCCCAAGTACACCGATAAACCCATCTTT. Its translation is CALGGQTGSSSHTGGPKYTDKPIF.

With regard to this clone: This DNA translates differently at residue 6 from the TCRdb protein, which is that of a much larger clone; a read error is likely, and the protein shown is the DNA's own translation. This chain connects TRDV2 to TRDJ1; 7 bases are a match to TRDD3. CDR3 length: 19 amino acids. V shed 1 base and J 0 bases; nucleotides not matched to a gene: 16. Germline CDR1 GEAIGNYY, CDR2 EKD. The CDR3 protein is CACDTHCTGDNRYTDKLIF. In DNA form, the CDR3 reads TGTGCCTGTGACACGCACTGTACTGGGGACAATCGGTACACCGATAAACTCATCTTT.

This clone rates as medium-sized. The sample contains more than one DNA sequence encoding this CDR3. The chain uses TRDV2 and TRDJ1; the match to TRDD3 covers 11 bases. The germline V gene encodes CDR1 GEAIGNYY and CDR2 EKD. This CDR3 region has 19 residues. V lost 0 bases and J lost 3; bases outside the gene matches: 14. CDR3 region: CACDTVVMGDTRLADKLIF. The CDR3 nucleotides read TGTGCCTGTGACACCGTGGTTATGGGGGATACGCGCCTGGCCGATAAACTCATCTTT.

The sample holds a few counts of this clone. For this DNA, TCRdb reports the protein of a much larger clone, which diverges at residue 4, most likely from a read error; the protein presented here is translated directly from the DNA. This rearrangement joins TRDV2 to TRDJ1, with D maybe TRDD3 (6 bases). TCRdb records no J gene; here it was assigned by comparing the DNA to germline. The germline CDR1 and CDR2 sequences are GEAIGNYY and EKD. The CDR3 contains 16 residues. The DNA of the CDR3 is TGTGCCTGTGGCACCGTAGTCCGAGGGGATACCGATAAACTCATCTTT. Translation: CACGTVVRGDTDKLIF.

This clone was observed many times. A much larger clonotype is one base distant, so this may be a read error. The sample has other DNA sequences that encode this CDR3 too. The chain combines TRDV1 with TRDJ1, with 11 bases matching TRDD3. Since TCRdb gives no J gene, matching the DNA to germline was used here to assign it. From germline, CDR1 is TSWWSYY and CDR2 QGS. V lost 1 base and J lost 7; bases outside the gene matches: 20. The CDR3 has 20 residues. CDR3 sequence (DNA): TGTGCTCTTGGGGAACGGGTAGTATACCTACCGTACTGGGGGATAGGTAAACTCATCTTT. Protein sequence: CALGERVVYLPYWGIGKLIF.

Of note for this clone: The TCRdb protein comes from a much larger clone and disagrees with this DNA's translation at residue 23, likely due to a read error; the protein given here is derived from the DNA. The chain is built from TRDV1 and TRDJ1; TRDD3 matches at 11 bases. Germline V CDR1 and CDR2: TSWWSYY, QGS. This CDR3 comprises 24 residues. As DNA, the CDR3 is TGTGCTCTTGGGGAACTCAGATCCTACCTCCTTCGTACTGGGGGATATATCCACACCGATAAACTCACCTTT. This encodes CALGELRSYLLRTGGYIHTDKLTF.

This clone showed up just a few times. A far larger clone is one nucleotide away, so this likely arose from a read error. Distinct nucleotide sequences in the sample also encode this CDR3. The gene calls are TRDV2 and TRDJ1; TRDD3 matches at 11 bases. This CDR3 is built from 23 residues. The junction had 30 bases not matched to a gene; V was cut back by 0 bases and J by 7 bases. CDR1 and CDR2 (germline): GEAIGNYY, EKD. The CDR3 spells CACDTAPARGVGDTTYLPGKLIF. The CDR3 coding sequence is TGTGCCTGTGACACCGCCCCGGCACGTGGAGTGGGGGATACGACCTACTTACCTGGTAAACTCATCTTT.

The sample holds many counts of this clone. The chain carries TRDV1 and TRDJ1; TRDD3 is a possible D gene (6 bases). The CDR3 contains 14 residues. CDR1 and CDR2 from the germline V gene are TSWWSYY and QGS. Between the trimmed V and J ends, which lost 2 bases and 11 bases, there was a span of 18 bases. The CDR3 sequence is CALGEWGRWGRLIF. CDR3 sequence (DNA): TGTGCTCTTGGGGAATGGGGTCGATGGGGGCGGCTCATCTTT.

This clone was counted only a few times. This probably arose from a read error, given a far larger clone one base away. Other DNA sequences within the sample encode an identical CDR3. The V gene is TRDV2, the J gene TRDJ3, with 8 positions matching TRDD3. Assignment of the J gene here rests on matching the DNA to germline, because TCRdb gives none. CDR3 length: 22 amino acids. Germline lookup yields CDR1 GEAIGNYY and CDR2 EKD. With V trimmed by 3 bases and J by 0 bases, 18 bases remained unmatched. The CDR3 protein is CACDRIPADGGSGSWDTRQMFF. The CDR3 bases are TGTGCCTGTGACCGTATTCCTGCAGATGGGGGATCCGGCTCCTGGGACACCCGACAGATGTTTTTC.

Turning to this clone: This likely traces to a read error, being one base from a far larger clone. In the same sample, other DNA sequences code for this CDR3. The J gene is TRDJ1, the V gene TRDV2, with unresolved D. V was clipped by 2 bases and J by 1 base, with 10 bases between them. Germline V gene sequence: CDR1 GEAIGNYY, CDR2 EKD. The CDR3 contains 14 residues. CDR3 coding DNA: TGTGCCTGTGACAGCTTGCGAGGCACCGATAAACTCATCTTT. Encoded protein: CACDSLRGTDKLIF.

This clone was counted only a few times. The protein TCRdb gives is from a much larger clone and does not agree with this DNA's translation at residue 10, likely a read error; the protein shown here comes from the DNA. CDR3 nucleotide sequence: TGTGCTCTTGGGGAACTCGCCTTCCCGCATGGTCCGTACACCGATAAACTCATCTTT. As protein: CALGELAFPHGPYTDKLIF. This chain links TRDV1 with TRDJ1, with TRDD2 as a possible D gene (6 bases). Germline CDR1 TSWWSYY, CDR2 QGS. V was trimmed by 0 bases and J by 0 bases, leaving 20 bases between them. The CDR3 is made up of 19 amino acids.

Regarding this clone: With only one base between it and a far larger clone, this is likely a read error. Within the sample, other DNA sequences also encode this same CDR3. The chain links TRDV2 to TRDJ1; weak D call: TRDD2 (5 bases). TCRdb supplies no J gene; here it was assigned by aligning the nucleotide sequence to germline. V dropped 3 bases and J dropped 4 bases, with 26 bases sitting between them. CDR1 is GEAIGNYY, CDR2 EKD, per germline. This CDR3 comprises 18 residues. The CDR3 DNA follows: TGTGCCTGTGACTCCCTTCGCTCCAGACCTGCTTCGGACGATAAACTCATCTTT. The encoded protein is CACDSLRSRPASDDKLIF.

Only a few counts were recorded for this clone. A far more abundant clone sits one base away, making this likely a read error. Other DNA sequences within the sample encode an identical CDR3. The J gene is TRDJ1, the V gene TRDV1, with D possibly TRDD2 on 5 matching bases. No J segment appears in TCRdb, so it was assigned here by matching the sequence to germline. Germline V lookup: CDR1 TSWWSYY, CDR2 QGS. Trimming removed 4 bases at V and 8 bases at J, with 26 bases between. This CDR3 has 17 amino acids. CDR3 DNA: TGTGCTCTTGGGGTATTGCCTTCTGACGCACTTCGGGACAAACTCATCTTT. Residues: CALGVLPSDALRDKLIF.

Turning to this clone: This DNA's translation and the protein TCRdb lists, from a much larger clone, do not match at residue 3, likely due to a read error; the protein shown is translated from the DNA. V is TRDV2 and J is TRDJ1, with D perhaps matching TRDD3 (5 bases). Germline matching of the DNA provided the J gene here, since TCRdb leaves it blank. Germline V lookup: CDR1 GEAIGNYY, CDR2 EKD. The CDR3 covers 14 residues. CDR3 region: CASDGVGSRDKLIF. Here the CDR3 DNA reads TGTGCCAGTGACGGGGTGGGATCACGCGATAAACTCATCTTT.